A single sample is the source of the 27 T cell receptor beta chains below, sequenced in a study of identical twins. One entry per CDR3 protein, called by TCRdb with MiXCR from the 5' RACE reads. The repertoire holds 550,000 to 700,000 distinct CDR3 sequences, with over 8.5% as singletons. The sample was also linked to a second study, of yellow fever vaccine responses in identical twins.

The sequencing input was PBMCs. These receptors all stem from a young woman in good health.

This clonotype was counted only a few times. A read error may produce the germline difference seen at one junction end. J is TRBJ2-3 and V is TRBV2, with a weak D call TRBD2 (5 bases). The CDR3 runs to 13 residues. The germline V gene encodes CDR1 SNHLY and CDR2 FYNNEI. CDR3 sequence: CASSEDYSDTQYF. CDR3 coding DNA: TGTGCCAGCAGCGAAGACTATTCCGATACGCAGTATTTT.

This clonotype came up many times. CDR3 sequence (DNA): TGTGCCAGCAGCTCCGGGACCGCGCATTACGAGCAGTACTTC. Its protein product is CASSSGTAHYEQYF. J is TRBJ2-7 and V is TRBV7-6; D is possibly TRBD1 or TRBD2 (5 bases each). This CDR3 is 14 amino acids long. The germline CDR1 and CDR2 sequences are SGHVS and FNYEAQ. V gave up 4 bases and J gave up 4 bases, with 14 bases separating them.

The V call is TRBV18, the J call TRBJ1-5, with TRBD1 identical over 7 bases. V was pared by 3 bases and J by 6 bases, with 2 bases of the junction left unmatched. Germline CDR1 KGHSH, CDR2 LQKENI. The length of the CDR3 is 13 residues. CDR3 in amino acids: CASSPRQGQPQHF. The DNA of the CDR3 is TGTGCCAGCTCACCCCGACAGGGTCAGCCCCAGCATTTT.

The chain uses TRBV3-1 and TRBJ2-3, with D maybe TRBD2 (7 bases). This CDR3 spans 18 amino acids. The germline V and J ends were trimmed by 0 bases and 5 bases, with 21 bases remaining between them. In germline, CDR1 is LGHDT, CDR2 YNNKEL (reference sequence). The CDR3 here is CASSQESQIRGGQDTQYF. The CDR3 nucleotides read TGTGCCAGCAGCCAAGAAAGTCAAATTAGGGGGGGCCAAGATACGCAGTATTTT.

This clonotype was detected ten times or more. The chain links TRBV27 to TRBJ2-2; perhaps TRBD2 as D (5 bases). The CDR3 length is 14 residues. The germline gives CDR1 MNHEY, CDR2 SMNVEV (reference sequence). V lost 3 bases and J lost 5, with 10 bases in between. The CDR3 nucleotides read TGTGCCAGCAGTTTTACTAGTTTGACCGGGGAGCTGTTTTTT. It translates to CASSFTSLTGELFF.

This clonotype has only a few counts. This chain uses TRBV5-1 with TRBJ2-4; 11 nucleotides agree with TRBD2. Germline CDR1 reads SGHRS; CDR2 reads YFSETQ. The CDR3 loop spans 15 amino acids. V lost 5 bases and J lost 6; bases outside the gene matches: 7. CDR3 loop: CASRSTSGTVNIQYF. CDR3 bases: TGCGCCAGCAGGTCGACTAGCGGGACAGTAAACATTCAGTACTTC.

This clonotype has at least ten counts. The chain employs TRBV27 and TRBJ2-1; 10 bases line up with TRBD2. From germline, CDR1 is MNHEY and CDR2 SMNVEV (reference sequence). The V gene end was trimmed by 3 bases and the J gene end by 6 bases; junction bases not matched to a gene: 14. The CDR3 has 18 amino acids. CDR3: CASSLGASGSIASNEQFF. CDR3 coding DNA: TGTGCCAGCAGTTTGGGGGCTAGCGGGAGTATTGCTAGCAATGAGCAGTTCTTC.

This clonotype has ten or more counts. The rearrangement joins TRBV29-1 to TRBJ1-1; 8 nucleotides align to TRBD1. The CDR3 contains 14 residues. Per germline, CDR1 SQVTM and CDR2 ANQGSEA. Trimming took 6 bases from V and 5 from J; bases not matched to a gene: 11. The CDR3 DNA is TGCAGCGTGTCCTACAGGGGGGACGGGACTGAAGCTTTCTTT. It codes for CSVSYRGDGTEAFF. The full variable domain, with the rest looked up from reference TRBV29-1 and TRBJ1-1, is SAVISQKPSRDICQRGTSLTIQCQVDSQVTMMFWYRQQPGQSLTLIATANQGSEATYESGFVIDKFPISRPNLTFSTLTVSNMSPEDSSIYLCSVSYRGDGTEAFFGQGTRLTVV.

This clonotype appeared a few times. This chain joins TRBV28 and TRBJ2-6; the D call may be TRBD1 or TRBD2 (5 bases each). This CDR3 comprises 16 residues. The germline CDR1 and CDR2 sequences are MDHEN and SYDVKM. V was shortened by 6 bases and J by 0 bases, with 12 bases between the two germline ends. Here the CDR3 reads CASRRDGYSGANVLTF. CDR3 nucleotide sequence: TGTGCCAGCAGACGGGACGGATACTCTGGGGCCAACGTCCTGACTTTC.

For this clonotype: Being one base from a much bigger clone, this may be a read error. The rearrangement links TRBV20-1 to TRBJ2-3; perhaps TRBD2 as D (6 bases). CDR3 length equals 13 residues. Germline loops: CDR1 DFQATT, CDR2 SNEGSKA (reference sequence). CDR3 sequence: CCARGGEVDTQYF. The CDR3 DNA reads as TGCTGTGCTAGAGGCGGGGAGGTGGATACGCAGTATTTT.

This clonotype turned up a few times. The chain carries TRBV6-1 and TRBJ2-3, with 15 bases aligning to TRBD2. Trimming took 6 bases from V and 3 from J; bases not matched to a gene: 13. CDR1 is MNHNS and CDR2 is SASEGT in the germline V gene. The CDR3 is 19 residues long. The CDR3 reads CASRMDWTSGRAGTDTQYF. The CDR3 DNA reads as TGTGCCAGCAGGATGGATTGGACTAGCGGGAGGGCCGGTACAGATACGCAGTATTTT.

This clonotype was seen a single time. The chain recombines TRBV7-2 with TRBJ2-5; the match to TRBD2 covers 7 bases. The CDR3 covers 15 residues. CDR1 is SGHTA, CDR2 FQGNSA, per germline. V gave up 5 bases and J gave up 4 bases; unmatched junction bases: 10. Here the CDR3 reads CASSQRGGSRETQYF. DNA of the CDR3: TGTGCCAGCAGCCAAAGGGGCGGGAGTCGAGAGACCCAGTACTTC.

J is TRBJ2-2 and V is TRBV12-3 or TRBV12-4; 9 positions match TRBD1. Unmatched junction bases numbered 6, after V lost 6 bases and J lost 4 bases. This CDR3 is 15 amino acids long. This chain's CDR3 is CASRPTGGLTGELFF. CDR3 DNA sequence: TGTGCCAGCAGGCCTACAGGGGGCCTCACCGGGGAGCTGTTTTTT.

The chain employs TRBV10-3 and TRBJ2-3; 11 nucleotides agree with TRBD2. CDR1 and CDR2 (germline): ENHRY, SYGVKD. V gave up 6 bases and J gave up 4 bases; unmatched junction bases: 6. The CDR3 is 15 residues long. CDR3 protein: CAISGTSGKADTQYF. The CDR3 DNA follows: TGTGCCATCAGCGGGACTAGCGGAAAGGCAGATACGCAGTATTTT.

The rearrangement links TRBV25-1 to TRBJ1-2; unclear D gene. CDR1 is MGHDK and CDR2 is SYGVNS in the germline V gene. Deletions cut 3 bases from V and 8 bases from J, with 19 bases between. The CDR3 spans 15 residues. CDR3 loop: CASSDSQVDYRGYTF. In DNA form, the CDR3 reads TGTGCCAGCAGTGATTCTCAAGTTGACTATCGGGGCTACACCTTC.

This clonotype appeared a few times. The V call is TRBV29-1, the J call TRBJ2-1; D is perhaps TRBD1 (6 bases). Looked up from germline, CDR1 is SQVTM and CDR2 is ANQGSEA. V lost 2 bases to trimming and J lost 7 bases, with 6 bases between them. The CDR3 extends over 11 amino acids. The CDR3 DNA reads TGCAGCGTTGAACAGGGGAATGAGCAGTTCTTC. Amino acid sequence: CSVEQGNEQFF.

The J gene is TRBJ1-1, the V gene TRBV6-2 or TRBV6-3; D remains ambiguous. The germline V and J ends were trimmed by 5 bases and 3 bases, with 10 bases remaining between them. Per the germline V gene, CDR1 is MNHEY and CDR2 is SVGEGT. The CDR3 length is 13 residues. CDR3 DNA sequence: TGTGCCAGCAGTGACCCGGGAGACACTGAAGCTTTCTTT. It specifies CASSDPGDTEAFF.

Many counts were recorded for this clonotype. The chain uses TRBV7-2 and TRBJ2-4, with 9 bases identical to TRBD1. J was trimmed by 8 bases and V by 2 bases; bases with no gene match: 10. Germline V CDR1 and CDR2: SGHTA, FQGNSA. There are 16 residues in the CDR3. The CDR3 loop reads CASSLRNRGLLDIQYF. For the CDR3, the DNA is TGTGCCAGCAGCTTAAGGAACAGGGGGCTGTTGGACATTCAGTACTTC.

This clonotype was seen only a few times. The chain joins TRBV20-1 to TRBJ2-2; D remains ambiguous. The CDR3 runs to 11 residues. Trimming removed 1 base at V and 4 bases at J, with 1 base between. Germline values: CDR1 DFQATT, CDR2 SNEGSKA (reference sequence). CDR3 coding DNA: TGCAGTGCTAGAGTCACCGGGGAGCTGTTTTTT. Amino acids: CSARVTGELFF.

This chain connects TRBV27 to TRBJ2-6; no clear D. V was pared by 4 bases and J by 2 bases, with 6 bases between. CDR3 size: 14 residues. Germline lookup yields CDR1 MNHEY and CDR2 SMNVEV (reference sequence). The CDR3 region is CASSSYTGANVLTF. Written as DNA, the CDR3 is TGTGCCAGCAGTTCTTATACTGGGGCCAACGTCCTGACTTTC.

The chain links TRBV7-2 to TRBJ2-3; 10 positions match TRBD1. Germline-derived CDR1 and CDR2 are SGHTA and FQGNSA. Trimming cost V 1 base and J 4 bases; bases outside gene matches: 2. This CDR3 has 15 residues. CDR3 sequence (DNA): TGTGCCAGCAGCTTAGGAGGACAGGGGGCAGATACGCAGTATTTT. Protein product: CASSLGGQGADTQYF. Looking up the rest from reference TRBV7-2 and TRBJ2-3 gives the full variable domain: GAGVSQSPSNKVTEKGKDVELRCDPISGHTALYWYRQSLGQGLEFLIYFQGNSAPDKSGLPSDRFSAERTGGSVSTLTIQRTQQEDSAVYLCASSLGGQGADTQYFGPGTRLTVL.

The V call is TRBV5-4, the J call TRBJ1-6, with TRBD1 matching over 7 bases. The CDR3 has 13 amino acids. The germline V gene has CDR1 SGHNT and CDR2 YYREEE (reference sequence). After removal of 6 bases from V and 6 bases from J, the junction contained 3 bases not matched to a gene. CDR3 loop: CASTRDSNSPLHF. CDR3 DNA sequence: TGTGCCAGCACCCGGGACAGTAATTCACCCCTCCACTTT.

The table lists this clonotype with a few counts. The J gene is TRBJ2-2, the V gene TRBV12-3 or TRBV12-4; 7 positions agree with TRBD2. J lost 5 bases, V lost 8 bases, and 8 bases had no gene match. This CDR3 is 14 amino acids long. The CDR3 region is CASRGDPSTGELFF. In DNA form, the CDR3 reads TGTGCCAGCCGGGGGGACCCGTCGACCGGGGAGCTGTTTTTT.

This clonotype has ten or more counts. This CDR3 reads CSVDSDRALAKNIQYF. The CDR3 DNA follows: TGCAGCGTTGACTCAGACAGGGCACTAGCCAAAAACATTCAGTACTTC. The chain links TRBV29-1 to TRBJ2-4; 7 positions agree with TRBD1. CDR1 and CDR2 from the germline V gene are SQVTM and ANQGSEA. The trim removed 3 bases at V and 0 bases at J, leaving 8 bases unmatched. The length of the CDR3 is 16 residues.

The rearrangement uses TRBV28 and TRBJ2-2; possible D gene TRBD2, 6 bases. The V end lost 4 bases, the J end lost 5 bases, and 17 bases lay between the germline ends. The CDR3 has 16 residues. Germline CDR1 reads MDHEN; CDR2 reads SYDVKM. The CDR3 bases are TGTGCCAGCAGTTACTTTTCGGGAGAGGGGACCGGGGAGCTGTTTTTT. Translation: CASSYFSGEGTGELFF.

This clonotype came up many times. The CDR3 here is CASSATSASGSPYEQYF. CDR3 DNA sequence: TGTGCCAGCAGCGCGACCAGCGCGAGCGGGAGTCCCTACGAGCAGTACTTC. The V call is TRBV3-1, the J call TRBJ2-7; TRBD2 aligns across 8 bases. Germline V lookup: CDR1 LGHDT, CDR2 YNNKEL (reference sequence). V shed 5 bases and J 2 bases; nucleotides not matched to a gene: 14. The CDR3 has 17 amino acids.

The chain couples TRBV12-3 or TRBV12-4 to TRBJ2-7; D possibly corresponds to TRBD2 (5 bases). V lost 6 bases and J lost 6, with 21 bases in between. The CDR3 has 15 residues. The CDR3 sequence is CASSLRGVPPSEQYF. The CDR3 DNA is TGTGCCAGCAGCCTTCGGGGAGTGCCGCCATCCGAGCAGTACTTC.